This record concerns one T cell receptor (beta chain) sequence. Its target is not known. The CDR3 consists of 14 residues. The ends were cut back, 1 base at V and 4 bases at J, with 7 bases in the middle. CDR1 and CDR2 (germline): SGHAT, FQNNGV. This sample was included in a study of cytomegalovirus exposure and HLA in healthy donors. This PCR relied on a set of 60 Vbeta primers and 13 Jbeta primers. The table came from immunoSEQ multiplex PCR; TCRdb's copy has only in-frame clones and leaves some out. The sample contains roughly 100,000 clones, about four fifths of which appear only once. Study-wide points: The study labeled 150 or so TCR beta chains cytomegalovirus-associated.

Sequenced input: PBMCs. The rearrangement joins TRBV11-2 to TRBJ1-4; no reliable D call. The clonotype originates from a human donor in good health. For the CDR3, the DNA is TGTGCCAGCAGCTTAGTGGCCTTTAATGAAAAACTGTTTTTT. It yields the protein CASSLVAFNEKLFF.